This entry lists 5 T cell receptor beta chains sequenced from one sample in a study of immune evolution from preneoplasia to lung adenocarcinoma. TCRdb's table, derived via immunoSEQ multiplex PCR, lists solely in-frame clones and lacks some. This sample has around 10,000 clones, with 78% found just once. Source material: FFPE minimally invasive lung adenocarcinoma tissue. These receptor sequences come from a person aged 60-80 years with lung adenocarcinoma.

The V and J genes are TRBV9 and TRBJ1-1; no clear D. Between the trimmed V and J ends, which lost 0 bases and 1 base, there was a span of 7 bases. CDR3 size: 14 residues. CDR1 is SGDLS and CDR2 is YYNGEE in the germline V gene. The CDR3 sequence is CASSVAGQNTEAFF. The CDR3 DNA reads TGTGCCAGCAGCGTAGCTGGGCAGAACACTGAAGCTTTCTTT. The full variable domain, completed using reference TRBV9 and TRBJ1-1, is DSGVTQTPKHLITATGQRVTLRCSPRSGDLSVYWYQQSLDQGLQFLIQYYNGEERAKGNILERFSAQQFPDLHSELNLSSLELGDSALYFCASSVAGQNTEAFFGQGTRLTVV.

Written as DNA, the CDR3 is TGTGCCAGCAGCTTGGTGCGAGCGGGGGCCTACAATGAGCAGTTCTTC. This translates into CASSLVRAGAYNEQFF. This chain links TRBV5-8 with TRBJ2-1, with 8 bases identical to TRBD2. This CDR3 region has 16 residues. Germline V lookup: CDR1 SGHTS, CDR2 YDEGEE. After removal of 0 bases from V and 2 bases from J, the junction contained 4 bases not matched to a gene.

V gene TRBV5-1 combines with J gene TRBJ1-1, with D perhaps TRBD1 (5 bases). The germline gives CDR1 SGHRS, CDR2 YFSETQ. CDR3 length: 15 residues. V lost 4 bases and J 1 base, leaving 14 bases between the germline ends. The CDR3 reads CASSRGAVGNTEAFF. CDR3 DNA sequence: TGCGCCAGCAGCCGTGGGGCCGTAGGGAACACTGAAGCTTTCTTT.

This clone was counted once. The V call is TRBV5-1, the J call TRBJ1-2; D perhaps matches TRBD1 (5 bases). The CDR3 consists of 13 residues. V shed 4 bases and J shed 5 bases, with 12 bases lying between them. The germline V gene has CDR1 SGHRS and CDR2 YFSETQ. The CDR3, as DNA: TGCGCCAGCAGCCCAGGGACCGCGTATGGCTACACCTTC. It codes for CASSPGTAYGYTF.

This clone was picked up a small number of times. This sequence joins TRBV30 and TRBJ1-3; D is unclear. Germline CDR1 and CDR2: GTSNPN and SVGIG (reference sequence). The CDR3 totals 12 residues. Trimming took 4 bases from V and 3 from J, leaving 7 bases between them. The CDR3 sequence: CAWKAVGNTIYF. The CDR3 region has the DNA TGTGCCTGGAAAGCGGTTGGAAACACCATATATTTT. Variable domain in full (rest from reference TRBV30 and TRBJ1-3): SQTIHQWPATLVQPVGSPLSLECTVEGTSNPNLYWYRQAAGRGLQLLFYSVGIGQISSEVPQNLSASRPQDRQFILSSKKLLLSDSGFYLCAWKAVGNTIYFGEGSWLTVV.